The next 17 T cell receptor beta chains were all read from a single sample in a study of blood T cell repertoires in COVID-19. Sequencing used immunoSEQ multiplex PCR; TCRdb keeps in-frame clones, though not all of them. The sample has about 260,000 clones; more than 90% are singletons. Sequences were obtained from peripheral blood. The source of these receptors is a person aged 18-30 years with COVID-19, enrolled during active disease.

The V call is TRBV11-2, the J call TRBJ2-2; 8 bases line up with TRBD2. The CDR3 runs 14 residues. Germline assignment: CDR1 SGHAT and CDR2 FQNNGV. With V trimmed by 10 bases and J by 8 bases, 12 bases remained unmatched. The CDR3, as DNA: TGTGCCACCGGAAAACGCAGCGGGAGTGGGGAGCTGTTTTTT. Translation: CATGKRSGSGELFF.

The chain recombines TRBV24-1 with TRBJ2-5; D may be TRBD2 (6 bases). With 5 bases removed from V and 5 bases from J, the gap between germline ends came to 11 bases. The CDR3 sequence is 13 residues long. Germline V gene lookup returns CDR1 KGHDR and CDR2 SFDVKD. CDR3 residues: CATSGRGGETQYF. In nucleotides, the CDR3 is TGTGCCACCAGTGGGAGGGGCGGGGAGACCCAGTACTTC.

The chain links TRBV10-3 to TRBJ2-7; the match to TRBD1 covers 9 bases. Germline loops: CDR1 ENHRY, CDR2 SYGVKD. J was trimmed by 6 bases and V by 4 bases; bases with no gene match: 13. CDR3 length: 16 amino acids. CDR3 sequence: CAISGSSGTGYTEQYF. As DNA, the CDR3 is TGTGCCATCAGTGGGTCTTCCGGGACAGGGTACACCGAGCAGTACTTC.

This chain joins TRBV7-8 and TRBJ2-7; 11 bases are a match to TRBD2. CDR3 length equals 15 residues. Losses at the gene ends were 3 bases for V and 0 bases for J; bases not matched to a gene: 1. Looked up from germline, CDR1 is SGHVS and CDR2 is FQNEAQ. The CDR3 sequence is CASSLGLAVSYEQYF. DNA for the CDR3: TGTGCCAGCAGCTTGGGACTAGCGGTCTCCTACGAGCAGTACTTC. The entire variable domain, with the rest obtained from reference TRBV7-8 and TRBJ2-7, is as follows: GAGVSQSPRYKVAKRGQDVALRCDPISGHVSLFWYQQALGQGPEFLTYFQNEAQLDKSGLPSDRFFAERPEGSVSTLKIQRTQQEDSAVYLCASSLGLAVSYEQYFGPGTRLTVT.

This CDR3 reads CASSGGTFGYTF. CDR3 in DNA: TGTGCCAGCAGTGGGGGCACGTTTGGCTACACCTTC. V is TRBV6-2 or TRBV6-3 and J is TRBJ1-2, with a weak D call TRBD1 (6 bases). The V end lost 5 bases, the J end lost 7 bases, and 11 bases lay between the germline ends. The length of the CDR3 is 12 residues. Germline V gene data show CDR1 as MNHEY and CDR2 as SVGEGT.

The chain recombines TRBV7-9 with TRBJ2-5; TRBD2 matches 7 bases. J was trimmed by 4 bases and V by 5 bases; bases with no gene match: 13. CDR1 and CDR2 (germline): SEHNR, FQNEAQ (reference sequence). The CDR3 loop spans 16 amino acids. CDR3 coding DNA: TGTGCCAGCAGCCAGAATTTGTTGGGGGAGGGAGAGACCCAGTACTTC. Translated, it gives CASSQNLLGEGETQYF.

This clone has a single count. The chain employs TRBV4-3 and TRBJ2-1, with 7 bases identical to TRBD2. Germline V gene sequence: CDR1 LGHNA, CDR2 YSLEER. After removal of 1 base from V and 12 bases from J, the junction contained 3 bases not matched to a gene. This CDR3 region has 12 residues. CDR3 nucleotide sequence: TGCGCCAGCAGCCAAGCTGGGGGGGGGCAGTTCTTC. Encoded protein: CASSQAGGGQFF.

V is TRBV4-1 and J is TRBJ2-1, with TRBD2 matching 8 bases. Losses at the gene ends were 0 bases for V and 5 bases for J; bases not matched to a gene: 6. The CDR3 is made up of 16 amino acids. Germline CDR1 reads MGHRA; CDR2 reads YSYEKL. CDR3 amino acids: CASSQDRGLANNEQFF. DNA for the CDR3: TGCGCCAGCAGCCAAGATAGAGGACTAGCCAACAATGAGCAGTTCTTC.

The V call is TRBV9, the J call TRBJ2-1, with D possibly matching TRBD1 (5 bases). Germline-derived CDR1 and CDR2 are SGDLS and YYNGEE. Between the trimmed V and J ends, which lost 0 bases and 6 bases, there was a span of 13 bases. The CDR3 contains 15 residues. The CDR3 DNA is TGTGCCAGCAGCGTAGAAGGCGCTCAGGGCAATGAGCAGTTCTTC. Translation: CASSVEGAQGNEQFF.

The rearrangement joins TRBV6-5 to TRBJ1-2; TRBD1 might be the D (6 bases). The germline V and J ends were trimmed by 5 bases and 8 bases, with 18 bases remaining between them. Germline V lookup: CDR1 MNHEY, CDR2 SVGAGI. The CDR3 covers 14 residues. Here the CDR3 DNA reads TGTGCCAGCAGTAGCAGGGGACGTTTGTGGGGCTACACCTTC. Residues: CASSSRGRLWGYTF.

In DNA form, the CDR3 reads TGTGCCAGCAGCTTAGCAGGGGATGGAGGTTTGAGCAATCAGCCCCAGCATTTT. Translation gives CASSLAGDGGLSNQPQHF. The chain carries TRBV11-2 and TRBJ1-5; tentative D call: TRBD1 (6 bases). The ends were cut back, 1 base at V and 1 base at J, with 17 bases in the middle. CDR1 and CDR2 from the germline V gene are SGHAT and FQNNGV. The CDR3 length is 18 residues.

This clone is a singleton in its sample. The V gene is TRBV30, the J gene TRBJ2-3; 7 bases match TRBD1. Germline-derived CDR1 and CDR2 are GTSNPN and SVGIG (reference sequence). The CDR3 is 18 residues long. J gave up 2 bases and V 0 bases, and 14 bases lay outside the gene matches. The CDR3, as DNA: TGTGCCTGGAGTGTAAGCCTCCGGTGGCAGGGGGACACAGATACGCAGTATTTT. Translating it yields CAWSVSLRWQGDTDTQYF.

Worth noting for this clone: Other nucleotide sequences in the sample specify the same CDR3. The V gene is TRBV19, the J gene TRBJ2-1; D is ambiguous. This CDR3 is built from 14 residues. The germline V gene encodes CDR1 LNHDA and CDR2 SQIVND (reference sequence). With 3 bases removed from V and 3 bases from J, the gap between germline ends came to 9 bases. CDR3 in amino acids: CASSIGYSYNEQFF. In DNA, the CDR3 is TGTGCCAGTAGTATTGGGTACAGCTACAATGAGCAGTTCTTC.

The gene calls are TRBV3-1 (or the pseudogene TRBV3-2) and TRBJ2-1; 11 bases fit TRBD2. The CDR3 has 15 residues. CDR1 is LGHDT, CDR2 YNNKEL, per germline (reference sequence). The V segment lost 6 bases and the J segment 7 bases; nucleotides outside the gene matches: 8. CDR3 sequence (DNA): TGTGCCAGCAGGCCCAGACTAGCGGGACTGAATGAGCAGTTCTTC. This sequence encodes CASRPRLAGLNEQFF.

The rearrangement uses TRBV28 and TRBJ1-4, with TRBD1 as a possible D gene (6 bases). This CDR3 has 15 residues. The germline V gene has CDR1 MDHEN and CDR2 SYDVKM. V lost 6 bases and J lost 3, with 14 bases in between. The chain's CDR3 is CASSPNREANEKLFF. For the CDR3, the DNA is TGTGCCAGCAGCCCGAACAGGGAAGCTAATGAAAAACTGTTTTTT. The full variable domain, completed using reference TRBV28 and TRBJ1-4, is DVKVTQSSRYLVKRTGEKVFLECVQDMDHENMFWYRQDPGLGLRLIYFSYDVKMKEKGDIPEGYSVSREKKERFSLILESASTNQTSMYLCASSPNREANEKLFFGSGTQLSVL.

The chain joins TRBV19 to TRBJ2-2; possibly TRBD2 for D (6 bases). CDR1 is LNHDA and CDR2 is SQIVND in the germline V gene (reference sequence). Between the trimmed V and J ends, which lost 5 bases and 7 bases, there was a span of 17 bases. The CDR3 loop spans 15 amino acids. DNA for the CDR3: TGTGCCAGTAGTCCCCGGCGCGGGGCCGGCGGGGAGCTGTTTTTT. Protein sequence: CASSPRRGAGGELFF.

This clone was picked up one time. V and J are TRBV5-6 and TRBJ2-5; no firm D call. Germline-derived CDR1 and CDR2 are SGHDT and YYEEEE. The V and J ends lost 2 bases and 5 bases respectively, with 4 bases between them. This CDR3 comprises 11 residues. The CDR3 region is CASSFSETQYF. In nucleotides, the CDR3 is TGTGCCAGCAGCTTCTCGGAGACCCAGTACTTC.